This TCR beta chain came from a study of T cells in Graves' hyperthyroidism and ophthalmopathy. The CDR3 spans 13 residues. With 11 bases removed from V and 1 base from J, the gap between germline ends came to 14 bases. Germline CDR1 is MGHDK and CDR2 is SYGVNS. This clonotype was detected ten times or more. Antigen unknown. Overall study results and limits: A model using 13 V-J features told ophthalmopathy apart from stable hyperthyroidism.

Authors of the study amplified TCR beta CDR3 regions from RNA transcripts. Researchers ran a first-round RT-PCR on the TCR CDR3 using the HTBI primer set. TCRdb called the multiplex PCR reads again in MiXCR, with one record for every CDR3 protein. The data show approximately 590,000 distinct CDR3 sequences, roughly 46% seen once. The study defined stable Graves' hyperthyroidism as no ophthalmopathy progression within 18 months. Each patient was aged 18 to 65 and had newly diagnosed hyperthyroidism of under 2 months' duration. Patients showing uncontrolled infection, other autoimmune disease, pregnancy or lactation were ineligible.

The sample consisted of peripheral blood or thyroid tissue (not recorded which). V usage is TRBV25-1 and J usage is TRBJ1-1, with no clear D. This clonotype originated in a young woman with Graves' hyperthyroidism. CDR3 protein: CAWDIVPNTEAFF. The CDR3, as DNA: TGTGCCTGGGATATAGTACCGAACACTGAAGCTTTCTTT.